The 13 T cell receptor beta chains given below trace back to one sample, sequenced in a study of blood T cell repertoires in COVID-19. Assay used: immunoSEQ multiplex PCR; TCRdb lists only in-frame clones, some missing. Here the sample spans around 260,000 clones, 88% being singletons. Sequencing was performed on peripheral blood. The source of these receptors is a man aged 60 to 69 who had recovered from COVID-19.

The chain is built from TRBV6-1 and TRBJ2-2, with D tentatively TRBD1 (6 bases). The germline V gene encodes CDR1 MNHNS and CDR2 SASEGT. V lost 1 base and J 4 bases, leaving 16 bases between the germline ends. The CDR3 loop spans 17 amino acids. In DNA form, the CDR3 reads TGTGCCAGCAGTGAAGTGTGGGGCGGACAGCGCACCGGGGAGCTGTTTTTT. Translating it yields CASSEVWGGQRTGELFF.

The chain combines TRBV7-3 with TRBJ2-2, with 10 nucleotides matching TRBD2. CDR1 and CDR2 from the germline V gene are SGHTA and FQGTGA. Trimming cost V 3 bases and J 4 bases; bases outside gene matches: 5. CDR3 size: 16 residues. The CDR3, as DNA: TGTGCCAGCAGCTTTGGCGTAGCGGGGGGCACCGGGGAGCTGTTTTTT. Encoded protein: CASSFGVAGGTGELFF. The variable domain in full, completed from reference TRBV7-3 and TRBJ2-2, reads GAGVSQTPSNKVTEKGKYVELRCDPISGHTALYWYRQSLGQGPEFLIYFQGTGAADDSGLPNDRFFAVRPEGSVSTLKIQRTERGDSAVYLCASSFGVAGGTGELFFGEGSRLTVL.

The chain couples TRBV11-1 to TRBJ2-3; TRBD1 matches 10 bases. CDR1 is SGHAT, CDR2 FQDESV, per germline (reference sequence). Trimming at V came to 3 bases and at J to 5 bases, leaving 5 bases not matched to a gene. This CDR3 contains 15 residues. CDR3 residues: CASSLPGQGKDTQYF. In DNA, the CDR3 is TGTGCCAGCAGCTTGCCGGGACAGGGGAAAGATACGCAGTATTTT.

The chain employs TRBV29-1 and TRBJ1-3; D is unresolved. V was pared by 8 bases and J by 2 bases, with 13 bases between. The CDR3 contains 13 residues. Per germline, CDR1 SQVTM and CDR2 ANQGSEA. The CDR3 DNA follows: TGCAGCTCCGAACGGGTAACTGGAAACACCATATATTTT. Its translation: CSSERVTGNTIYF.

This CDR3 reads CASSVEGHQQETQYF. The CDR3 DNA reads as TGTGCCAGCAGCGTAGAAGGACACCAGCAAGAGACCCAGTACTTC. This chain links TRBV9 with TRBJ2-5; D is possibly TRBD1 (5 bases). Germline CDR1 SGDLS, CDR2 YYNGEE. The V end lost 0 bases, the J end lost 2 bases, and 11 bases lay between the germline ends. The CDR3 loop spans 15 amino acids.

The chain joins TRBV6-4 to TRBJ2-3; D is possibly TRBD1 (6 bases). The germline V gene encodes CDR1 MRHNA and CDR2 SNTAGT. The CDR3 length is 14 residues. The V end lost 6 bases, the J end lost 3 bases, and 13 bases lay between the germline ends. CDR3 residues: CASSPAQGTDTQYF. The CDR3 nucleotides read TGTGCCAGCAGCCCGGCCCAGGGGACAGATACGCAGTATTTT.

The chain combines TRBV5-8 with TRBJ1-6; 7 bases fit TRBD1. The junction had 8 bases not matched to a gene; V was cut back by 0 bases and J by 8 bases. The CDR3 length is 16 residues. Germline loops: CDR1 SGHTS, CDR2 YDEGEE. The CDR3 here is CASSLVGDSAYSPLHF. CDR3 nucleotides: TGTGCCAGCAGCTTGGTAGGGGACAGCGCTTATTCACCCCTCCACTTT.

The V and J genes are TRBV12-3 or TRBV12-4 and TRBJ1-4; D may be TRBD1 (5 bases). V lost 7 bases, J lost 10 bases, and 16 bases lay in between. The CDR3 is made up of 13 amino acids. The CDR3 is CASTTYRDLKLFF. As DNA, the CDR3 is TGTGCCAGCACCACATACCGGGACTTAAAACTGTTTTTT.

Only a few counts were recorded for this clone. This sequence joins TRBV5-1 and TRBJ2-5, with TRBD1 identical over 8 bases. The CDR3 has 15 residues. Germline CDR1 SGHRS, CDR2 YFSETQ. Germline trimming cut 0 bases from V and 1 base from J; bases unmatched to any gene: 2. Here the CDR3 DNA reads TGCGCCAGCAGCTTGGGACAGGGGATCCAAGAGACCCAGTACTTC. Its translation: CASSLGQGIQETQYF.

This sequence joins TRBV7-9 and TRBJ2-7; 9 positions match TRBD1. Germline V lookup: CDR1 SEHNR, CDR2 FQNEAQ (reference sequence). The CDR3 runs to 16 residues. V lost 4 bases and J lost 0; bases outside the gene matches: 7. DNA for the CDR3: TGTGCCAGCAGCTCGCCCGGGACAGGGATCTCCTACGAGCAGTACTTC. This gives the protein CASSSPGTGISYEQYF.

The V and J genes are TRBV11-2 and TRBJ2-5; 9 nucleotides align to TRBD2. After removal of 0 bases from V and 4 bases from J, the junction contained 9 bases not matched to a gene. The CDR3 totals 17 residues. In germline, CDR1 is SGHAT, CDR2 FQNNGV. CDR3 protein: CASSLDLRGGAGETQYF. CDR3 DNA sequence: TGTGCCAGCAGCTTAGATCTTCGCGGGGGGGCCGGAGAGACCCAGTACTTC. The variable domain in full, completed from reference TRBV11-2 and TRBJ2-5, reads EAGVAQSPRYKIIEKRQSVAFWCNPISGHATLYWYQQILGQGPKLLIQFQNNGVVDDSQLPKDRFSAERLKGVDSTLKIQPAKLEDSAVYLCASSLDLRGGAGETQYFGPGTRLLVL.

This chain joins TRBV20-1 and TRBJ2-3, with a tentative D call TRBD1 (6 bases). The CDR3 totals 11 residues. Trimming left V 6 bases short and J 6 bases short, with 10 bases between. The germline V gene encodes CDR1 DFQATT and CDR2 SNEGSKA (reference sequence). The chain's CDR3 is CSAPRGDTQYF. The CDR3 region has the DNA TGCAGTGCCCCAAGGGGGGATACGCAGTATTTT.

This clone was detected only a few times. The rearrangement uses TRBV11-3 and TRBJ2-5; D might be TRBD1 (5 bases). Trimming took off 8 bases at V and 2 bases at J, with 18 bases between the two ends. Germline V gives CDR1 SGHNT, CDR2 YENEEA. The CDR3 contains 15 residues. The CDR3 DNA reads as TGTGCCAGCTGGGGTCAAGGGGCGAAACAAGAGACCCAGTACTTC. Translated, it gives CASWGQGAKQETQYF.